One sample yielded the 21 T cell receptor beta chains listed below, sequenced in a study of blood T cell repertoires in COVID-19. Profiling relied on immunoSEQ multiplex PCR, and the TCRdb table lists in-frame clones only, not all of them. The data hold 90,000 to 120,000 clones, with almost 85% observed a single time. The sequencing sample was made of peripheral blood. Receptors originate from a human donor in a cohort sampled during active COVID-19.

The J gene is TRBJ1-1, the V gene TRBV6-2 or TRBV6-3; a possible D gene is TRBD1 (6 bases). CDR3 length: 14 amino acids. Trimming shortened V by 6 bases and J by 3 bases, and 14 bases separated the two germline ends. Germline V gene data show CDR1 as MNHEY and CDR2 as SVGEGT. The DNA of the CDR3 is TGTGCCAGCAGCCGACAGGATACGTACACTGAAGCTTTCTTT. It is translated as CASSRQDTYTEAFF.

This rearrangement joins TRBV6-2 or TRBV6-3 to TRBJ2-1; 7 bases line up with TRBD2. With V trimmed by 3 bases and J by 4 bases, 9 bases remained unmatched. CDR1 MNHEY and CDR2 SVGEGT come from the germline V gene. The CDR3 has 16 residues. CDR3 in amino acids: CASSYLGRGIYNEQFF. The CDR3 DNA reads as TGTGCCAGCAGTTATTTAGGGCGGGGGATATACAATGAGCAGTTCTTC.

CDR3 region: CASSFLEIGLAGGAKNIQYF. In DNA, the CDR3 is TGTGCCAGTAGTTTTCTGGAGATAGGACTAGCGGGAGGCGCCAAAAACATTCAGTACTTC. The chain carries TRBV19 and TRBJ2-4, with 14 bases aligning to TRBD2. This CDR3 is 20 amino acids long. The V and J ends lost 5 bases and 1 base, in that order; junction bases with no gene match: 13. Germline CDR1 LNHDA, CDR2 SQIVND (reference sequence). Variable domain in full (rest from reference TRBV19 and TRBJ2-4): DGGITQSPKYLFRKEGQNVTLSCEQNLNHDAMYWYRQDPGQGLRLIYYSQIVNDFQKGDIAEGYSVSREKKESFPLTVTSAQKNPTAFYLCASSFLEIGLAGGAKNIQYFGAGTRLSVL.

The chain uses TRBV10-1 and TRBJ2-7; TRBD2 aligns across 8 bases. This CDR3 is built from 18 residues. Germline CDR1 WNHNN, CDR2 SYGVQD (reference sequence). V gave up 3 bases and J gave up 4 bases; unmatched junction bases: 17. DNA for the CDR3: TGCGCCAGCAGTGACCGTTGGGGACTAGATAACTCAGGGTACGAGCAGTACTTC. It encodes CASSDRWGLDNSGYEQYF.

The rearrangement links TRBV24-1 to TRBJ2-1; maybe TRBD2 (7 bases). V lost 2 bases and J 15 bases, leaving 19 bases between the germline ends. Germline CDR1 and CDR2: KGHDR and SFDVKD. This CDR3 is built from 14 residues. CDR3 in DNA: TGTGCCACCAGTGATTCTCGGGGGGCGAACAAACCGTTCTTC. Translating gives CATSDSRGANKPFF.

CDR3 amino acids: CASSATGGNYGYTF. The CDR3 DNA reads as TGTGCCAGCAGCGCGACAGGGGGTAACTATGGCTACACCTTC. V is TRBV5-4 and J is TRBJ1-2, with 9 positions matching TRBD1. In germline, CDR1 is SGHNT, CDR2 YYREEE (reference sequence). V lost 4 bases, J lost 1 base, and 2 bases stayed unmatched. The CDR3 totals 14 residues. Based on the CDR3 plus reference TRBV5-4 and TRBJ1-2, the full variable domain is ETGVTQSPTHLIKTRGQQVTLRCSSQSGHNTVSWYQQALGQGPQFIFQYYREEENGRGNFPPRFSGLQFPNYSSELNVNALELDDSALYLCASSATGGNYGYTFGSGTRLTVV.

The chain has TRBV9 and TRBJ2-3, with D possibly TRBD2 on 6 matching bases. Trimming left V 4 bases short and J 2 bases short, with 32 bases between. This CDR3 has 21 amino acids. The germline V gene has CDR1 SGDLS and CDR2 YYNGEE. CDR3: CASSHPRELDRRTKDTDTQYF. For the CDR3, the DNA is TGTGCCAGCAGCCACCCCCGAGAACTGGACCGAAGGACTAAAGACACAGATACGCAGTATTTT.

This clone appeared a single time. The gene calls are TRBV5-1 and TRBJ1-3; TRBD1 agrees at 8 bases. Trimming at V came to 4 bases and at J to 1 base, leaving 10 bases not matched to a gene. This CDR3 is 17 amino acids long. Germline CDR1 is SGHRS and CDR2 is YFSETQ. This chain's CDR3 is CASSGTPGQASGNTIYF. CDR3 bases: TGCGCCAGCAGCGGCACCCCGGGACAGGCATCTGGAAACACCATATATTTT.

CDR3 DNA sequence: TGCGCCAGCTATGGACTTTTTGGAAACACCATATATTTT. Its translation: CASYGLFGNTIYF. J is TRBJ1-3 and V is TRBV10-1; D not resolved. CDR1 and CDR2 (germline): WNHNN, SYGVQD (reference sequence). Trimming pared 8 bases from V and 3 bases from J, leaving 11 bases between. The CDR3 loop spans 13 amino acids.

CDR3 amino acids: CASSSGQGKSNQPQHF. The CDR3 bases are TGTGCCAGCAGCTCCGGACAGGGGAAGAGCAATCAGCCCCAGCATTTT. The rearrangement uses TRBV7-2 and TRBJ1-5, with 9 bases that match TRBD1. The CDR3 has 16 residues. Losses at the gene ends were 4 bases for V and 1 base for J; bases not matched to a gene: 5. Germline V gives CDR1 SGHTA, CDR2 FQGNSA.

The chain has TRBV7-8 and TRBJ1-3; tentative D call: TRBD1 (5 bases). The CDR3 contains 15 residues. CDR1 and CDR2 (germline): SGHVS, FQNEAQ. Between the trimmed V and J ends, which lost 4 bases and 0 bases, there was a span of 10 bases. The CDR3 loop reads CASSSGQPSGNTIYF. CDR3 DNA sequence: TGTGCCAGCAGCTCCGGACAACCCTCTGGAAACACCATATATTTT.

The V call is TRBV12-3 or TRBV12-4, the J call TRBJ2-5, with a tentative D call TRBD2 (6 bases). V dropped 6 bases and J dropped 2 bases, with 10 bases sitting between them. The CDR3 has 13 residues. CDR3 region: CASSPGLQETQYF. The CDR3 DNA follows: TGTGCCAGCAGCCCGGGACTTCAAGAGACCCAGTACTTC.

The CDR3 sequence: CASSPVGSEASGNTIYF. The CDR3 DNA is TGTGCCAGCTCACCAGTAGGTTCAGAGGCCTCTGGAAACACCATATATTTT. The chain has TRBV18 and TRBJ1-3; D uncertain. The V end was cut by 2 bases, the J end by 0 bases, with 14 bases between. Germline V gives CDR1 KGHSH, CDR2 LQKENI. There are 17 residues in the CDR3.

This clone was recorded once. The CDR3 spells CASSLYSGHSNQPQHF. The CDR3 nucleotides are TGTGCCAGCAGTTTGTACTCGGGACACTCAAATCAGCCCCAGCATTTT. The genes are TRBV28 and TRBJ1-5, with D possibly TRBD1 on 6 matching bases. The length of the CDR3 is 16 residues. Germline CDR1 MDHEN, CDR2 SYDVKM. V was cut by 3 bases and J by 4 bases, with 16 bases left in between. The full variable domain, in which reference TRBV28 and TRBJ1-5 provide the parts outside the CDR3, is DVKVTQSSRYLVKRTGEKVFLECVQDMDHENMFWYRQDPGLGLRLIYFSYDVKMKEKGDIPEGYSVSREKKERFSLILESASTNQTSMYLCASSLYSGHSNQPQHFGDGTRLSIL.

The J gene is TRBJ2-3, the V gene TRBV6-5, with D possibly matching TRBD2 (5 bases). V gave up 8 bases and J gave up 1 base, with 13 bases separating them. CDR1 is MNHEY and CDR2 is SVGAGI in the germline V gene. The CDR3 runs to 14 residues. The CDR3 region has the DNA TGTGCCAGCGGATCCATGGGAGGCACAGATACGCAGTATTTT. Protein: CASGSMGGTDTQYF.

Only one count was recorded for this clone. CDR3 nucleotides: TGCGCCAGCAGCTTGCTACAGGGGGCCGGCGAGCAGTACTTC. Amino acids: CASSLLQGAGEQYF. The V gene is TRBV5-1, the J gene TRBJ2-7, with 9 bases aligning to TRBD1. The CDR3 consists of 14 residues. Germline V lookup: CDR1 SGHRS, CDR2 YFSETQ. Trimming removed 1 base from V and 6 bases from J; junction bases left unmatched: 5. Filled out from reference TRBV5-1 and TRBJ2-7, the complete variable domain reads KAGVTQTPRYLIKTRGQQVTLSCSPISGHRSVSWYQQTPGQGLQFLFEYFSETQRNKGNFPGRFSGRQFSNSRSEMNVSTLELGDSALYLCASSLLQGAGEQYFGPGTRLTVT.

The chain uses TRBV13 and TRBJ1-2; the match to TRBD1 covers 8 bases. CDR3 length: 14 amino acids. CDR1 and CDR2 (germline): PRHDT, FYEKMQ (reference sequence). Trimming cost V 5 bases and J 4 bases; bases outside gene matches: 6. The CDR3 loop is CASSRGTGGYGYTF. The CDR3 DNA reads TGTGCCAGCAGCAGGGGGACAGGCGGCTATGGCTACACCTTC.

The CDR3 region is CASSLGVGEQFF. The CDR3 DNA is TGTGCCAGCAGTCTAGGGGTGGGTGAGCAGTTCTTC. The chain joins TRBV7-2 to TRBJ2-1, with D possibly matching TRBD1 (5 bases). The CDR3 consists of 12 residues. The V end lost 6 bases, the J end lost 9 bases, and 12 bases lay between the germline ends. The germline V gene has CDR1 SGHTA and CDR2 FQGNSA.

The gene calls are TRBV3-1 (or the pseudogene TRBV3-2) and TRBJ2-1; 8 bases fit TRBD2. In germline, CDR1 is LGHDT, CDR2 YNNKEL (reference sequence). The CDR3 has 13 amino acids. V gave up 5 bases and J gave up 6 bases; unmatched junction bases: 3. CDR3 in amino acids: CASSAGGSNEQFF. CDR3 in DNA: TGTGCCAGCAGCGCGGGAGGATCCAATGAGCAGTTCTTC.

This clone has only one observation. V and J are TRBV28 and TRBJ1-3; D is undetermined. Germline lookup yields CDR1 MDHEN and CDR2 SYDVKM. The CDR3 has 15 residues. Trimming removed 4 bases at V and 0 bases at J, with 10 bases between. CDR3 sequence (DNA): TGTGCCAGCAGTTCACTGGTCAACTCTGGAAACACCATATATTTT. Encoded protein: CASSSLVNSGNTIYF.

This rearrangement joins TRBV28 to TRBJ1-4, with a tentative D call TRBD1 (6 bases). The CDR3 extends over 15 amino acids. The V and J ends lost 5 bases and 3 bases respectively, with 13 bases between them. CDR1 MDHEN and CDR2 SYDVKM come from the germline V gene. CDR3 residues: CASSIQGPANEKLFF. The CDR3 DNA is TGTGCCAGCAGTATACAGGGTCCAGCTAATGAAAAACTGTTTTTT. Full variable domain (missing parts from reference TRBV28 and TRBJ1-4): DVKVTQSSRYLVKRTGEKVFLECVQDMDHENMFWYRQDPGLGLRLIYFSYDVKMKEKGDIPEGYSVSREKKERFSLILESASTNQTSMYLCASSIQGPANEKLFFGSGTQLSVL.